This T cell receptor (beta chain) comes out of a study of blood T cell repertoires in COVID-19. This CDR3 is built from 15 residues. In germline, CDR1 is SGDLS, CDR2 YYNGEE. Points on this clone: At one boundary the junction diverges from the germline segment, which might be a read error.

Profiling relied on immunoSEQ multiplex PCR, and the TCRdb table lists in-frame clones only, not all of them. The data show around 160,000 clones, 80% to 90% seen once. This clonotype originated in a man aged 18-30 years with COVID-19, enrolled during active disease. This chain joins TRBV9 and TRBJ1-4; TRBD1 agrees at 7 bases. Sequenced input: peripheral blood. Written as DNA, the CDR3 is TGTGCCAGCAGCGTTTCCGGGACAGCCTATGAAAAACTGCTTTTT. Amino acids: CASSVSGTAYEKLLF.